The rows below give T cell receptor beta chains drawn from one sample of a study of T cell repertoires in cytomegalovirus infection. Antigens for these TCRs are unknown. TCRdb itself ran the reads through MiXCR, one entry per CDR3 protein. The sample has about 570,000 distinct CDR3 sequences; 40% are singletons. The input for sequencing was cultured PBMCs, taken from culture after CMV antigen stimulation. These receptors came from a human donor in good health (CMV status not recorded). Some clones in this sample may be carry-over from other donors' samples. Each CDR3 is given with its conserved first and last residue. D genes are given only for firm matches. Expanded clones are given a class, and other clones once, few, many or no size at all.

clone size: few
D gene: .
J gene: TRBJ1-1
V gene: TRBV6-5
CDR3 protein: CASSREGMNTEAFF
CDR3 DNA: TGTGCCAGCAGCCGGGAGGGGATGAACACTGAAGCTTTCTTT

clone size: .
D gene: .
J gene: TRBJ2-1
V gene: TRBV11-2
CDR3 protein: CASRPPTSQPFF
CDR3 DNA: TGTGCCAGCAGACCTCCTACTAGTCAACCGTTCTTC

clone size: .
D gene: .
J gene: TRBJ2-5
V gene: TRBV12-3/TRBV12-4
CDR3 protein: CASSFYGETQYF
CDR3 DNA: TGTGCCAGCAGTTTTTATGGGGAGACCCAGTACTTC

clone size: few
D gene: .
J gene: TRBJ2-1
V gene: TRBV6-6
CDR3 protein: CASLARVQSSYNEQFF
CDR3 DNA: TGTGCCAGCCTTGCTAGGGTCCAGAGCTCCTACAATGAGCAGTTCTTC

clone size: .
D gene: .
J gene: TRBJ1-4
V gene: TRBV4-2
CDR3 protein: CASSHGRNNEKLFF
CDR3 DNA: TGTGCCAGCAGCCATGGCCGGAATAATGAAAAACTGTTTTTT

clone size: .
D gene: .
J gene: TRBJ2-4
V gene: TRBV5-4
CDR3 protein: CASSASGTPGDIQYF
CDR3 DNA: TGTGCCAGCAGCGCTTCGGGAACCCCAGGGGACATTCAGTACTTC

clone size: many
D gene: .
J gene: TRBJ1-1
V gene: TRBV7-2
CDR3 protein: CASSPPRQARGYTEAFF
CDR3 DNA: TGTGCCAGCAGCCCCCCTCGTCAGGCGCGAGGGTACACTGAAGCTTTCTTT

clone size: .
D gene: TRBD2
J gene: TRBJ2-1
V gene: TRBV5-1
CDR3 protein: CASSLARGLAGSEQFF
CDR3 DNA: TGCGCCAGCAGCTTGGCCCGGGGACTAGCGGGGAGTGAGCAGTTCTTC

clone size: few
D gene: .
J gene: TRBJ2-5
V gene: TRBV7-9
CDR3 protein: CASSHSWGQETQYF
CDR3 DNA: TGTGCCAGCAGCCATAGCTGGGGGCAAGAGACCCAGTACTTC

clone size: .
D gene: TRBD2
J gene: TRBJ2-1
V gene: TRBV20-1
CDR3 protein: CSAGSTSGPLENEQFF
CDR3 DNA: TGCAGTGCTGGGTCGACTAGCGGCCCCCTAGAGAATGAGCAGTTCTTC

clone size: .
D gene: TRBD2
J gene: TRBJ2-7
V gene: TRBV6-2/TRBV6-3
CDR3 protein: CASRHRLAGTSYEQYF
CDR3 DNA: TGTGCCAGCAGGCATCGACTAGCGGGGACTTCCTACGAGCAGTACTTC

clone size: .
D gene: .
J gene: TRBJ2-7
V gene: TRBV4-3
CDR3 protein: CASSQDGGQYYEQYF
CDR3 DNA: TGCGCCAGCAGCCAAGATGGTGGACAGTACTACGAGCAGTACTTC

clone size: few
D gene: .
J gene: TRBJ2-7
V gene: TRBV11-2
CDR3 protein: CASSLAGLAFDEQYF
CDR3 DNA: TGTGCCAGCAGCTTAGCGGGGCTAGCTTTCGACGAGCAGTACTTC

clone size: few
D gene: .
J gene: TRBJ2-1
V gene: TRBV28
CDR3 protein: CASSLAAGNEQFF
CDR3 DNA: TGTGCCAGCAGTCTAGCCGCAGGCAATGAGCAGTTCTTC

clone size: .
D gene: .
J gene: TRBJ1-1
V gene: TRBV20-1
CDR3 protein: CSASAGGLNTEAFF
CDR3 DNA: TGCAGTGCGTCCGCGGGGGGCTTAAACACTGAAGCTTTCTTT

clone size: .
D gene: .
J gene: TRBJ1-5
V gene: TRBV6-6
CDR3 protein: CASSYDGGSGNQPQHF
CDR3 DNA: TGTGCCAGCAGTTACGATGGAGGGAGTGGCAATCAGCCCCAGCATTTT

clone size: .
D gene: .
J gene: TRBJ1-5
V gene: TRBV19
CDR3 protein: CASRPVQYSNQPQHF
CDR3 DNA: TGTGCCAGCAGACCCGTTCAGTATAGCAATCAGCCCCAGCATTTT

clone size: .
D gene: .
J gene: TRBJ1-5
V gene: TRBV28
CDR3 protein: CASRARGRSNQPQHF
CDR3 DNA: TGTGCCAGCAGGGCCCGGGGGCGAAGCAATCAGCCCCAGCATTTT

clone size: few
D gene: .
J gene: TRBJ2-3
V gene: TRBV29-1
CDR3 protein: CSVQGDSGTDTQYF
CDR3 DNA: TGCAGCGTGCAGGGCGACTCGGGCACAGATACGCAGTATTTT

clone size: .
D gene: TRBD2
J gene: TRBJ2-3
V gene: TRBV4-2
CDR3 protein: CASSSSGGWDTQYF
CDR3 DNA: TGTGCCAGCAGTTCTAGCGGGGGATGGGATACGCAGTATTTT

clone size: once
D gene: .
J gene: TRBJ2-3
V gene: TRBV4-1
CDR3 protein: CASSQALEDTQYF
CDR3 DNA: TGCGCCAGCAGCCAAGCTCTGGAGGATACGCAGTATTTT

clone size: few
D gene: TRBD1
J gene: TRBJ1-5
V gene: TRBV2
CDR3 protein: CASSPQGLNQPQHF
CDR3 DNA: TGTGCCAGCAGTCCACAGGGGCTTAATCAGCCCCAGCATTTT

clone size: .
D gene: .
J gene: TRBJ1-4
V gene: TRBV19
CDR3 protein: CASNNLVNEKLFF
CDR3 DNA: TGTGCCAGTAATAATTTGGTGAATGAAAAACTGTTTTTT

clone size: .
D gene: TRBD1
J gene: TRBJ1-2
V gene: TRBV4-3
CDR3 protein: CASSQDIGGVSYGYTF
CDR3 DNA: TGCGCCAGCAGCCAAGATATAGGGGGCGTTAGCTATGGCTACACCTTC

clone size: .
D gene: TRBD2
J gene: TRBJ2-3
V gene: TRBV20-1
CDR3 protein: CSAGLLAGSQYF
CDR3 DNA: TGCAGTGCTGGTCTCCTAGCGGGGTCGCAGTATTTT

clone size: few
D gene: .
J gene: TRBJ2-2
V gene: TRBV14
CDR3 protein: CASSPVGANTGELFF
CDR3 DNA: TGTGCCAGCAGCCCCGTGGGGGCGAACACCGGGGAGCTGTTTTTT

clone size: .
D gene: .
J gene: TRBJ1-1
V gene: TRBV7-6
CDR3 protein: CASTFSRDTEAFF
CDR3 DNA: TGTGCCAGCACCTTTTCGCGTGACACTGAAGCTTTCTTT

clone size: .
D gene: .
J gene: TRBJ2-1
V gene: TRBV6-2/TRBV6-3
CDR3 protein: CASIDPAGSYNEQFF
CDR3 DNA: TGTGCCAGCATCGACCCGGCCGGCTCCTACAATGAGCAGTTCTTC

clone size: .
D gene: .
J gene: TRBJ2-3
V gene: TRBV28
CDR3 protein: CASSSREGDRDTQYF
CDR3 DNA: TGTGCCAGCAGTTCCAGGGAGGGGGATAGGGATACGCAGTATTTT

clone size: .
D gene: .
J gene: TRBJ2-7
V gene: TRBV7-9
CDR3 protein: CASSYLAAISEQYF
CDR3 DNA: TGTGCCAGCAGCTATCTGGCAGCGATATCCGAGCAGTACTTC

clone size: few
D gene: .
J gene: TRBJ1-1
V gene: TRBV12-3/TRBV12-4
CDR3 protein: CASRDEFRSQMFLAFF
CDR3 DNA: TGTGCCAGCAGAGATGAGTTTCGGAGTCAGATGTTTTTGGCTTTCTTT

clone size: few
D gene: .
J gene: TRBJ2-2
V gene: TRBV7-6
CDR3 protein: CASSFRRSTGELFF
CDR3 DNA: TGTGCCAGCAGCTTCCGGAGAAGCACCGGGGAGCTGTTTTTT

clone size: many
D gene: .
J gene: TRBJ2-7
V gene: TRBV7-6
CDR3 protein: CASSLTSSYEQYF
CDR3 DNA: TGTGCCAGCAGCTTAACCAGCTCCTACGAGCAGTACTTC

clone size: few
D gene: .
J gene: TRBJ2-1
V gene: TRBV18
CDR3 protein: CASSPSGGLGGNEQFF
CDR3 DNA: TGTGCCAGCTCCCCATCAGGTGGCCTTGGGGGCAATGAGCAGTTCTTC